This T cell receptor (beta chain) originates from a study of CD8+ T cells in alopecia areata. Study in general: The share of scalp area affected provided the severity score for treated patients.

To note about this clone: Antigen: not known.

Sequencing used cDNA as its template, made by extracting RNA and reverse transcribing it. This table comes from immunoSEQ multiplex PCR, and its TCRdb copy is limited to in-frame clones, with some not included. The repertoire consists of 95,000 to 150,000 clones, with about half occurring once and the leading ten covering just over 0.45%. Described treatment: oral pan-JAK inhibitor, 5-10 mg twice daily. Study conclusions and caveats: While tofacitinib was given, many expanded lesional clones persisted in scalp and blood.

This CDR3 comprises 16 residues. The ends were cut back, 0 bases at V and 3 bases at J, with 16 bases in the middle. The germline CDR1 and CDR2 sequences are GTSNPN and SVGIG (reference sequence). This sequence was found in a human donor with alopecia areata. The sequencing here drew on CD4+ T cells sorted from blood, taken at week 4, from a patient treated with tofacitinib. The chain joins TRBV30 to TRBJ2-3; tentative D call: TRBD1 (6 bases). This CDR3 is CAWSVLGRGRTDTQYF. The DNA of the CDR3 is TGTGCCTGGAGTGTACTAGGCAGGGGCAGGACAGATACGCAGTATTTT.